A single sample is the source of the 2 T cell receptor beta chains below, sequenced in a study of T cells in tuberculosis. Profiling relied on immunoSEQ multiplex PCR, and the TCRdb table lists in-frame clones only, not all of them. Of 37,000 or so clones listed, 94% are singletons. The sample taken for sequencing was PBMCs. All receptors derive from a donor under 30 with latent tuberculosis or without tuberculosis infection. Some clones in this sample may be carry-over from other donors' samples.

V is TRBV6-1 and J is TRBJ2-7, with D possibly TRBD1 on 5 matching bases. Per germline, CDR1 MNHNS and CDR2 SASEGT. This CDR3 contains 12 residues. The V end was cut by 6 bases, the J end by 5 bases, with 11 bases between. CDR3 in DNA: TGTGCCAGCAGACCCAGGGCGCACGAGCAGTACTTC. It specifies CASRPRAHEQYF.

CDR3 protein: CASSYSTANYGYTF. The CDR3 coding sequence is TGTGCCAGCAGTTACTCGACTGCTAACTATGGCTACACCTTC. This chain connects TRBV6-5 to TRBJ1-2; no definite D call. The germline V gene encodes CDR1 MNHEY and CDR2 SVGAGI. The CDR3 is made up of 14 amino acids. V lost 0 bases and J lost 0, with 5 bases in between.